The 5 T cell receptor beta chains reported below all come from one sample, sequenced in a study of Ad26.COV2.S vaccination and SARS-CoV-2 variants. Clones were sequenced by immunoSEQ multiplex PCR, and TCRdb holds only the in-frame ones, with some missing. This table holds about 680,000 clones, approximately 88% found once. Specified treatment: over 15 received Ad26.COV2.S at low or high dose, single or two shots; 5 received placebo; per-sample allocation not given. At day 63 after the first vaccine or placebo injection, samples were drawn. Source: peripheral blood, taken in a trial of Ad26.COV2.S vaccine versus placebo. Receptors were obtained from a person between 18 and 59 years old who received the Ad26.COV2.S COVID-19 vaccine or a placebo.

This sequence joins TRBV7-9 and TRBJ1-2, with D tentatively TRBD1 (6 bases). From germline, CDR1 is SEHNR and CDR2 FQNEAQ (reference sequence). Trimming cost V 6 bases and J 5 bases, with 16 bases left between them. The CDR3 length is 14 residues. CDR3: CASSFIGTLYGYTF. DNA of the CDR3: TGTGCCAGCAGTTTCATCGGGACACTATATGGCTACACCTTC.

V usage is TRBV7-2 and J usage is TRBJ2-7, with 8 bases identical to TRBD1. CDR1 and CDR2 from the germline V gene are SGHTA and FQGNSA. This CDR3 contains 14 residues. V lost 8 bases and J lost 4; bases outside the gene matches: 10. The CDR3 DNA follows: TGTGCCAGCCGGGACCAGGGGGCGCGGTACGAGCAGTACTTC. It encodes CASRDQGARYEQYF.

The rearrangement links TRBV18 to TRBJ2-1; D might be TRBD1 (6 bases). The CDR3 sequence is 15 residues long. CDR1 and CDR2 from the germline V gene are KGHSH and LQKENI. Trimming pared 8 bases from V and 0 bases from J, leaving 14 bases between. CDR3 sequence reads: CASPLQGDSYNEQFF. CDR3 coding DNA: TGTGCCAGCCCATTACAGGGAGACTCCTACAATGAGCAGTTCTTC.

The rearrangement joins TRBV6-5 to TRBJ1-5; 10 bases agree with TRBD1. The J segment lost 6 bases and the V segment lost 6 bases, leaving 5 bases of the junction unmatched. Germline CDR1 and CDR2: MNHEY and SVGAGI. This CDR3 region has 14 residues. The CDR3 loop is CASRGTGDSQPQHF. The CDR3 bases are TGTGCCAGCAGGGGGACAGGGGATAGTCAGCCCCAGCATTTT.

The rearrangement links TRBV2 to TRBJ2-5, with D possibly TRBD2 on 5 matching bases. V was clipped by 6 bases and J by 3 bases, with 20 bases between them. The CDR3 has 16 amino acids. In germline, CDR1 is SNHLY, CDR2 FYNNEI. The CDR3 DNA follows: TGTGCCAGCAGGCTCAATTTTATGAGGGCTGAAGAGACCCAGTACTTC. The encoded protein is CASRLNFMRAEETQYF.